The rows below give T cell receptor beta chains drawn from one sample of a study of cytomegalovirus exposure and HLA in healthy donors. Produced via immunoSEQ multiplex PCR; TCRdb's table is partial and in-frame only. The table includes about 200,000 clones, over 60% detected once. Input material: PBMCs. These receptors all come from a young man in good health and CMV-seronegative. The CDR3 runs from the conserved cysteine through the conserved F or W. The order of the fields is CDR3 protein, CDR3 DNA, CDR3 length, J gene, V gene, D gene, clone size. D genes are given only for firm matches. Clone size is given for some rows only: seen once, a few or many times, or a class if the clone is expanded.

CASSSQGGTDTQYF | TGCGCCAGCAGCTCCCAGGGGGGCACAGATACGCAGTATTTT | 14 | TRBJ2-3 | TRBV4-1 | TRBD1 | .
CASRQGQGSNEQFF | TGTGCCAGCAGACAGGGACAGGGATCCAATGAGCAGTTCTTC | 14 | TRBJ2-1 | TRBV6-4 | TRBD1 | .
CASSPGPHF | TGTGCCAGCAGTCCGGGTCCCCATTTT | 9 | TRBJ1-5 | TRBV27 | . | .
CASSKQLWEAFF | TGTGCCAGCAGTAAACAGCTTTGGGAAGCTTTCTTT | 12 | TRBJ1-1 | TRBV28 | . | .
CASRGTSGSLNEQFF | TGTGCCAGCAGGGGAACTAGCGGGAGTCTAAATGAGCAGTTCTTC | 15 | TRBJ2-1 | TRBV5-4 | TRBD2 | .
CASSRQGAGQPQHF | TGTGCCAGTAGTAGGCAGGGGGCAGGACAGCCCCAGCATTTT | 14 | TRBJ1-5 | TRBV19 | TRBD1 | .
CASSLRTTGRETQYF | TGTGCCAGCAGCTTGCGGACTACAGGTCGAGAGACCCAGTACTTC | 15 | TRBJ2-5 | TRBV7-2 | . | .
CASRAGGGNEQFF | TGTGCCAGCAGGGCAGGGGGAGGCAATGAGCAGTTCTTC | 13 | TRBJ2-1 | TRBV5-4 | . | few
CAWRGTGGRNSPLHF | TGTGCCTGGAGGGGGACAGGGGGTAGGAATTCACCCCTCCACTTT | 15 | TRBJ1-6 | TRBV30 | TRBD1 | .
CASSSTGGETQYF | TGTGCCAGCAGCTCCACTGGGGGGGAGACCCAGTACTTC | 13 | TRBJ2-5 | TRBV7-3 | . | .
CASSPEGAGGYEKLFF | TGTGCCAGCAGCCCAGAGGGGGCAGGGGGCTATGAAAAACTGTTTTTT | 16 | TRBJ1-4 | TRBV7-8 | TRBD1 | .
CASSFGPRDSNSNQPQHF | TGTGCCAGCAGCTTCGGCCCCCGGGACAGTAATAGCAATCAGCCCCAGCATTTT | 18 | TRBJ1-5 | TRBV5-4 | TRBD1 | .
CASTPTGGGYTEAFF | TGTGCCAGCACCCCGACCGGAGGAGGGTACACTGAAGCTTTCTTT | 15 | TRBJ1-1 | TRBV7-3 | . | few
CASSPDGDTDTQYF | TGTGCCAGCTCACCAGACGGGGACACAGATACGCAGTATTTT | 14 | TRBJ2-3 | TRBV18 | . | .
CATQGDTEAFF | TGTGCCACCCAGGGGGACACTGAAGCTTTCTTT | 11 | TRBJ1-1 | TRBV6-1 | TRBD1 | .
CASSLYWTGTYEQYF | TGTGCCAGCAGCTTATATTGGACAGGTACCTACGAGCAGTACTTC | 15 | TRBJ2-7 | TRBV7-2 | TRBD1 | .